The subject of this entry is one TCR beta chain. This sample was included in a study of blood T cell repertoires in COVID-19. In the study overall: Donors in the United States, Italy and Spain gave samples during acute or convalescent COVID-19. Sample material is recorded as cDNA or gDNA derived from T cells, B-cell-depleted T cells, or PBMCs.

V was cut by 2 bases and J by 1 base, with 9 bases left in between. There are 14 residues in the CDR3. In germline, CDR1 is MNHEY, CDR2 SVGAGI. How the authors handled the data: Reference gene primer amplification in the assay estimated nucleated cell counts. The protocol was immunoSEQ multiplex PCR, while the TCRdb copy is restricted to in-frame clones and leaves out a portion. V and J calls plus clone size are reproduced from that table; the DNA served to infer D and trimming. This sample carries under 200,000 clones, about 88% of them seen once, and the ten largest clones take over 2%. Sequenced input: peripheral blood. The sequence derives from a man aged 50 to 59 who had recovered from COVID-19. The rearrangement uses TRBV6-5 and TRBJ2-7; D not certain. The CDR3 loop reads CASSYAPTSYEQYF. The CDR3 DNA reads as TGTGCCAGCAGTTACGCCCCTACGTCCTACGAGCAGTACTTC.